Listed below are T cell receptor beta chains from one sample, sequenced in a study of PD-1 blockade in classical Hodgkin lymphoma. Produced via immunoSEQ multiplex PCR; TCRdb's table is partial and in-frame only. The repertoire consists of just under 65,000 clones, with 90% to 95% occurring once and the leading ten covering around 8%. The sequenced sample was peripheral blood mononuclear cells (PBMCs), obtained before the fourth cycle of nivolumab. The receptors were sampled from a human donor with classical Hodgkin lymphoma. Each CDR3 is given with its conserved first and last residue. Each record gives: V gene, J gene, D gene, CDR3 DNA, CDR3 protein. D genes are given only for firm matches.

TRBV28,TRBJ2-7,NA,TGTGCCAGCAGTCTCCGAACCTACGAGCAGTACTTC,CASSLRTYEQYF
TRBV27,TRBJ2-2,TRBD1,TGTGCCAGCACATGGACAGGGCAAGGCGGGGAGCTGTTTTTT,CASTWTGQGGELFF
TRBV7-2,TRBJ1-5,TRBD1,TGTGCCAGCAGCCCGACAGGGGGCCGACAGCCCCAGCATTTT,CASSPTGGRQPQHF
TRBV27,TRBJ2-1,NA,TGTGCCAGCAGTTTGGAACGGCTCCACCCCTCCTACAATGAGCAGTTCTTC,CASSLERLHPSYNEQFF
TRBV6-5,TRBJ2-2,NA,TGTGCCAGCAGTTACTCGAGCAACACCGGGGAGCTGTTTTTT,CASSYSSNTGELFF
TRBV5-1,TRBJ2-7,NA,TGCGCCAGCAGCTTGGGTGGGGTCTCCGGCTACGAGCAGTACTTC,CASSLGGVSGYEQYF
TRBV28,TRBJ1-5,NA,TGTGCCAGCAGTCCAGGTCAGCCCCAGCATTTT,CASSPGQPQHF
TRBV27,TRBJ2-5,NA,TGTGCCAGCAGTTTATTCCTGGGTGGAGCCCAAGAGACCCAGTACTTC,CASSLFLGGAQETQYF
TRBV7-2,TRBJ2-1,NA,TGTGCCAGCAGCCCCCTCACCCGGAAGTACAATGAGCAGTTCTTC,CASSPLTRKYNEQFF
TRBV28,TRBJ2-2,NA,TGTGCCAGCACGAACGGGGGAGCGGAAACCGGGGAGCTGTTTTTT,CASTNGGAETGELFF
TRBV29-1,TRBJ2-1,NA,TGCAGCGTATACCAACAGGTCAATGAGCAGTTCTTC,CSVYQQVNEQFF
TRBV13,TRBJ2-3,NA,TGTGCCAGCAGCTTAGTAGCAGGCCCGAGAGGGACAGATACGCAGTATTTT,CASSLVAGPRGTDTQYF
TRBV7-6,TRBJ2-1,NA,TGTGCCAGCAGCTATCGGGACAATGAGCAGTTCTTC,CASSYRDNEQFF
TRBV13,TRBJ2-3,NA,TGTGCCAGCAGCTCCGTGGGTGATACGCAGTATTTT,CASSSVGDTQYF
TRBV18,TRBJ1-5,NA,TGTGCCAGCTCATCCGACGGCAATCAGCCCCAGCATTTT,CASSSDGNQPQHF